These 10 T cell receptor beta chains were all obtained from the same sample, sequenced in a study of blood T cell repertoires in COVID-19. TCRdb's copy holds only in-frame clones and misses some; the assay was immunoSEQ multiplex PCR. The top ten clones hold 6.5% to 10% of a sample with roughly 120,000 clones, 84% of them seen once. Sequencing was done on a sample of peripheral blood. All receptors derive from an elderly woman with active or convalescent COVID-19.

The gene calls are TRBV5-6 and TRBJ1-4; no firm D call. Germline V gene sequence: CDR1 SGHDT, CDR2 YYEEEE. This CDR3 has 16 amino acids. The V and J ends lost 2 bases and 4 bases respectively, with 15 bases between them. CDR3 DNA: TGTGCCAGCAGCTTCTCTCTGGCGGTCGATAATGAAAAACTGTTTTTT. As protein: CASSFSLAVDNEKLFF.

This clone was detected a few times. This chain links TRBV5-1 with TRBJ2-7; 8 positions match TRBD2. From germline, CDR1 is SGHRS and CDR2 YFSETQ. The trim removed 2 bases at V and 5 bases at J, leaving 3 bases unmatched. The CDR3 has 13 amino acids. The CDR3 protein is CASSFGLADEQYF. The CDR3 region has the DNA TGCGCCAGCAGCTTTGGACTAGCCGACGAGCAGTACTTC.

This clone was found a few times. The chain is built from TRBV7-9 and TRBJ2-1, with D maybe TRBD2 (6 bases). Trimming cost V 5 bases and J 5 bases, with 22 bases left between them. Looked up from germline, CDR1 is SEHNR and CDR2 is FQNEAQ (reference sequence). CDR3 length: 17 residues. CDR3 sequence: CASSPPGIAVVNNEQFF. Here the CDR3 DNA reads TGTGCCAGCAGCCCCCCCGGGATAGCGGTCGTCAACAATGAGCAGTTCTTC.

The rearrangement uses TRBV3-1 (or the pseudogene TRBV3-2) and TRBJ1-1, with D maybe TRBD1 (6 bases). V lost 4 bases, J lost 1 base, and 7 bases lay in between. Germline lookup yields CDR1 LGHDT and CDR2 YNNKEL (reference sequence). The CDR3 has 13 amino acids. DNA for the CDR3: TGTGCCAGCAGCCGAGGGGGGAACACTGAAGCTTTCTTT. It specifies CASSRGGNTEAFF.

This clone has just one count. The V gene is TRBV19, the J gene TRBJ2-3; no definite D call. With 5 bases removed from V and 0 bases from J, the gap between germline ends came to 6 bases. Germline lookup yields CDR1 LNHDA and CDR2 SQIVND (reference sequence). The length of the CDR3 is 13 residues. Written as DNA, the CDR3 is TGTGCCAGTAGTTCCCCTAGCACAGATACGCAGTATTTT. This sequence encodes CASSSPSTDTQYF.

V usage is TRBV28 and J usage is TRBJ2-6; 8 positions match TRBD1. This CDR3 region has 20 residues. CDR1 MDHEN and CDR2 SYDVKM come from the germline V gene. J was trimmed by 2 bases and V by 6 bases; bases with no gene match: 18. CDR3 in DNA: TGTGCCAGCAGCACCATCAGACGACAGGGGAAGGGGGCTGGGGCCAACGTCCTGACTTTC. This codes for CASSTIRRQGKGAGANVLTF.

V and J are TRBV27 and TRBJ1-2; D gene ambiguous. CDR1 is MNHEY, CDR2 SMNVEV, per germline (reference sequence). This CDR3 has 14 residues. Trimming shortened V by 5 bases and J by 1 base, and 11 bases separated the two germline ends. CDR3 DNA sequence: TGTGCCAGCAGTCCGCGCCCTCTTAACTATGGCTACACCTTC. This translates into CASSPRPLNYGYTF.

This clone was recorded a few times. The chain couples TRBV12-3 or TRBV12-4 to TRBJ2-5; D might be TRBD2 (5 bases). Trimming cost V 8 bases and J 5 bases, with 15 bases left between them. The CDR3 is 13 amino acids. CDR3 loop: CASSGRSGETQYF. In nucleotides, the CDR3 is TGTGCCAGCTCAGGCCGGTCGGGGGAGACCCAGTACTTC.

In this sample, this clone turned up a few times. The genes are TRBV6-4 and TRBJ1-5, with TRBD1 matching 10 bases. CDR1 is MRHNA, CDR2 SNTAGT, per germline. Trimming cost V 0 bases and J 8 bases; bases outside gene matches: 10. This CDR3 spans 17 amino acids. The CDR3 DNA is TGTGCCAGCAGTGACTCGAGTCAAGGGACAGGGGAAGAGCCCCAGCATTTT. This sequence encodes CASSDSSQGTGEEPQHF.

This rearrangement joins TRBV19 to TRBJ1-2, with D hard to call. V shed 2 bases and J shed 12 bases, with 19 bases lying between them. Germline loops: CDR1 LNHDA, CDR2 SQIVND (reference sequence). This CDR3 spans 14 amino acids. The CDR3 region is CASSIRTSGEENTF. Written as DNA, the CDR3 is TGTGCCAGTAGTATACGGACTTCCGGGGAGGAGAACACCTTC.